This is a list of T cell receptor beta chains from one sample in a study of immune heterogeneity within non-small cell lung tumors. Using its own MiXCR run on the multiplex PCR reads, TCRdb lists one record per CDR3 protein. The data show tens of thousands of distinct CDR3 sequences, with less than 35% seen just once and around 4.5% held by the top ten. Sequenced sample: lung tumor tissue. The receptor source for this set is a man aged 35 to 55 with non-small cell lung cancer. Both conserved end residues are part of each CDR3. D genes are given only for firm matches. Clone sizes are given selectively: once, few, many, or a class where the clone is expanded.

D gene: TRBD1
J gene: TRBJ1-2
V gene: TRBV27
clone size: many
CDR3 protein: CASGGQARRDGYTF
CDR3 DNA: TGTGCCAGCGGGGGACAGGCCCGTCGCGATGGCTACACCTTC

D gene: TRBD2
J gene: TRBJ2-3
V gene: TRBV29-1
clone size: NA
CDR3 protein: CSVRSIAGAADTQYF
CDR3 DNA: TGCAGCGTTAGATCGATAGCGGGAGCGGCAGATACGCAGTATTTT

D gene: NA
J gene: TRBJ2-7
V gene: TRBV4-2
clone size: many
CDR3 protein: CASSQDATYEQYF
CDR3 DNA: TGTGCCAGCAGCCAAGATGCAACCTACGAGCAGTACTTC

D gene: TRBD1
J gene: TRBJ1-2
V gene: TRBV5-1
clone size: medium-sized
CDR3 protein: CASSREQGARGYTF
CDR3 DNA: TGCGCCAGCAGCAGGGAACAGGGGGCGCGTGGCTACACCTTC

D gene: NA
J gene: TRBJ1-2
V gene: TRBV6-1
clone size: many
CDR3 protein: CATTSISYGYTF
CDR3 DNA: TGTGCCACCACATCCATTTCCTATGGCTACACCTTC

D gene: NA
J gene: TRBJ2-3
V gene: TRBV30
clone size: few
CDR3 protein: CAWSLFGGTDTQYF
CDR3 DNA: TGTGCCTGGAGCTTGTTTGGGGGCACAGATACGCAGTATTTT

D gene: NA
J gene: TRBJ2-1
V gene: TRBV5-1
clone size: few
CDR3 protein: CASRISLDRYEQFF
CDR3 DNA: TGCGCCAGCCGAATAAGCCTAGATAGGTACGAGCAGTTCTTC

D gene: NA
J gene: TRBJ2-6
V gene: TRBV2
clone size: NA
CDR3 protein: CSSSGSGANVLTF
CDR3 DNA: TGTTCCAGCTCCGGCTCTGGGGCCAACGTCCTGACTTTC

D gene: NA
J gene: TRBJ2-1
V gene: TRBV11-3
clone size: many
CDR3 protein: CASSLQGTNEQFF
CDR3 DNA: TGTGCCAGCAGCTTACAGGGTACGAATGAGCAGTTCTTC

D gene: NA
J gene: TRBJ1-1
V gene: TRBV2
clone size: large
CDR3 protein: CASSHGRDTRVVFF
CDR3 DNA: TGTGCCAGCAGTCATGGCAGGGACACCAGAGTTGTTTTCTTT

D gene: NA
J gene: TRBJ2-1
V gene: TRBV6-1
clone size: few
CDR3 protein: CASSLHRDRPILSLFF
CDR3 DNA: TGTGCCAGCAGTCTTCACCGGGACCGACCCATTTTAAGTCTGTTCTTC

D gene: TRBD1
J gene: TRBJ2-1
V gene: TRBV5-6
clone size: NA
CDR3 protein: CSSSLAGTGLREQFF
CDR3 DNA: TGTTCCAGCAGCTTGGCCGGGACAGGGCTCCGGGAGCAGTTCTTC

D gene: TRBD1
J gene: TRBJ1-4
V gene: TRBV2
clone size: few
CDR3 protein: CASAGGNENLFF
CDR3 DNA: TGTGCCAGCGCAGGGGGTAATGAAAATCTGTTTTTT

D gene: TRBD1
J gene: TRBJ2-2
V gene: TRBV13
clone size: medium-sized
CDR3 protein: CASSSKTGGFIGELFF
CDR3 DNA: TGTGCCAGCAGCTCTAAGACAGGGGGCTTTATCGGGGAGCTGTTTTTT

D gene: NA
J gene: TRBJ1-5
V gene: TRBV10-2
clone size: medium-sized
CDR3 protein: CASSESPGNSNQPQHF
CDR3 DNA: TGCGCCAGCAGTGAGTCGCCAGGGAATAGCAATCAGCCCCAGCATTTT

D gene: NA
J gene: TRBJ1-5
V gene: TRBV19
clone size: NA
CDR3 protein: CASSIRSSGVVSNQPQHF
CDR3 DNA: TGTGCCAGTAGTATTAGGTCGTCAGGGGTTGTGAGCAATCAGCCCCAGCATTTT

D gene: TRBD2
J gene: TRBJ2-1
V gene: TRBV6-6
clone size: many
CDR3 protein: CASSYLAGGGSYNEQFF
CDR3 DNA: TGTGCCAGCAGTTACCTCGCGGGAGGAGGGTCCTACAATGAGCAGTTCTTC

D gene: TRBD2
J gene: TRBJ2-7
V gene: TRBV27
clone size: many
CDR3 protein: CASSLQGRAGGSYEQYF
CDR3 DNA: TGTGCCAGCAGCTTGCAGGGGCGAGCGGGAGGGTCCTACGAGCAGTACTTC

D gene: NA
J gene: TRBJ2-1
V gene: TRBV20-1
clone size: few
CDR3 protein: CSASKGSYNEQFF
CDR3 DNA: TGCAGTGCTAGCAAGGGCTCCTACAATGAGCAGTTCTTC

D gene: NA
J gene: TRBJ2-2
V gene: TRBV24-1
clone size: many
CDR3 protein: CATSDPPPTRDYTGELFF
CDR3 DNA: TGTGCCACCAGTGACCCCCCCCCGACTAGAGACTACACCGGGGAGCTGTTTTTT

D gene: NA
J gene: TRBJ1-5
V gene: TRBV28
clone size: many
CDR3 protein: CASSSTPGGSTQPQHF
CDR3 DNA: TGTGCCAGCAGTTCTACACCCGGGGGGTCTACCCAGCCCCAGCATTTT

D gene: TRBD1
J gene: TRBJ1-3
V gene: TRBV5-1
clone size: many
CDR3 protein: CASSLGQAISGNTIYF
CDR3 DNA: TGCGCCAGCAGCCTGGGACAGGCCATCTCTGGAAACACCATATATTTT

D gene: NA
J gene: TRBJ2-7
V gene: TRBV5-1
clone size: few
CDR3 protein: CASSLFGEPTEQYF
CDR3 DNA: TGCGCCAGCAGCTTGTTTGGGGAGCCAACAGAGCAGTACTTC

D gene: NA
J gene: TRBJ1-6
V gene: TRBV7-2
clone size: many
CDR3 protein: CASSYAGSPLHF
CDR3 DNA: TGTGCCAGCAGCTATGCAGGGTCACCCCTCCACTTT

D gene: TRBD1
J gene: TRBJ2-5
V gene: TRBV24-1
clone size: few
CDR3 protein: CATSISGQAGETQYF
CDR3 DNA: TGTGCCACCAGTATCTCCGGACAGGCAGGAGAGACCCAGTACTTC

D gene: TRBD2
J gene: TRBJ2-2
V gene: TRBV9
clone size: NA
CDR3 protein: CASSISSGSSAGELFF
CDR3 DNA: TGTGCCAGCAGCATTTCTAGCGGGAGTTCGGCCGGGGAGCTGTTTTTT

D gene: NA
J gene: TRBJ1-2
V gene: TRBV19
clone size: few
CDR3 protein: CASSIDSPVIYGYTF
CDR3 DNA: TGTGCCAGTAGTATAGACAGCCCCGTTATCTATGGCTACACCTTC

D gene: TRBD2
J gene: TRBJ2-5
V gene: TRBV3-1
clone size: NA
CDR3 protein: CASSQNAGGRTQYF
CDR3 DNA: TGTGCCAGCAGCCAAAACGCGGGAGGAAGGACCCAGTACTTC

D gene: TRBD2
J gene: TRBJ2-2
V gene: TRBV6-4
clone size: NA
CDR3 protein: CASSDSEVHDSGTNTGEPFF
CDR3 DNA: TGTGCCAGCAGTGACTCTGAAGTGCACGACAGCGGGACGAACACCGGGGAGCCGTTTTTT

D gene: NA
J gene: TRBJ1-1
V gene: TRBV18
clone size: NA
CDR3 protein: CASSPFWEMNTEAFF
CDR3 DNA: TGTGCCAGCTCACCTTTTTGGGAGATGAACACTGAAGCTTTCTTT

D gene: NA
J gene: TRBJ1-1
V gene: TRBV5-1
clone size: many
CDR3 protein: CASSQTVNTEAFF
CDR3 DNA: TGCGCCAGCAGCCAGACAGTGAACACTGAAGCTTTCTTT

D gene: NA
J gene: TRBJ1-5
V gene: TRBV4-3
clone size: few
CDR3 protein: CASSQFRDQPQHF
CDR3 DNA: TGCGCCAGCAGCCAATTCCGTGATCAGCCCCAGCATTTT

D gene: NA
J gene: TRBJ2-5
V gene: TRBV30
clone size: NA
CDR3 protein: CALRFAGQIETQYF
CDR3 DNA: TGTGCCTTAAGATTTGCTGGGCAAATAGAGACCCAGTACTTC